This T cell receptor beta chain was obtained from a study of T cell repertoires in cytomegalovirus infection. Study in general: Through public TCR beta signatures, both CMV infection and matching HLA type were indicated. General study results and limits: Predominance within the ex vivo response was attributable to HLA-C-restricted CMV-specific TCR beta clonotypes. Carriage of CMV together with the relevant HLA was identifiable through cumulative public TCR beta family frequency.

V lost 4 bases and J lost 4; bases outside the gene matches: 2. Germline V gene sequence: CDR1 PRHDT, CDR2 FYEKMQ (reference sequence). The CDR3 consists of 14 residues. A single record per CDR3 protein comes from TCRdb applying MiXCR to the reads. The sample has approximately 630,000 distinct CDR3 sequences, 24% seen once. Of note for this clonotype: Its antigen is still unknown.

This receptor was identified in a human donor in good health (CMV status not recorded). Some clones in this sample may be carry-over from other donors' samples. Sequencing used CD8+ T cells from PBMCs. The gene calls are TRBV13 and TRBJ2-5; 11 bases are shared with TRBD2. The CDR3 is CASSSLAGAETQYF. The CDR3 nucleotides read TGTGCCAGCAGCTCACTAGCGGGGGCAGAGACCCAGTACTTC.